One sample yielded the 20 T cell receptor beta chains listed below, sequenced in a study of PD-1 blockade in classical Hodgkin lymphoma. Brentuximab vedotin exposure varied among the patients, all of whom had relapsed after autologous stem cell transplantation. Measured with immunoSEQ multiplex PCR; TCRdb has only the in-frame clones, and not every one. In the table there are some 19,000 clones, roughly 84% of which are singletons. The sample was peripheral blood mononuclear cells (PBMCs), taken at baseline. These TCRs come from a human donor with classical Hodgkin lymphoma.

This chain uses TRBV19 with TRBJ2-1; D is unclear. Trimming shortened V by 3 bases and J by 8 bases, and 26 bases separated the two germline ends. CDR1 and CDR2 (germline): LNHDA, SQIVND (reference sequence). CDR3 length equals 18 residues. The CDR3 sequence: CASSIGWRGRRAADEQFF. DNA for the CDR3: TGTGCCAGTAGTATCGGCTGGAGAGGACGACGGGCGGCGGATGAGCAGTTCTTC. Supplemented by reference TRBV19 and TRBJ2-1, the full variable domain reads DGGITQSPKYLFRKEGQNVTLSCEQNLNHDAMYWYRQDPGQGLRLIYYSQIVNDFQKGDIAEGYSVSREKKESFPLTVTSAQKNPTAFYLCASSIGWRGRRAADEQFFGPGTRLTVL.

The V and J genes are TRBV6-5 and TRBJ1-1; a weak D match, TRBD1 (6 bases). Trimming took off 11 bases at V and 4 bases at J, with 11 bases between the two ends. The V gene's germline CDR1 is MNHEY and CDR2 SVGAGI. This CDR3 contains 11 residues. As DNA, the CDR3 is TGTGCCGCCAGGGGTTTCACTGAAGCTTTCTTT. Translating it yields CAARGFTEAFF.

The chain recombines TRBV4-1 with TRBJ1-5, with D unclear. CDR1 and CDR2 from the germline V gene are MGHRA and YSYEKL. With 0 bases removed from V and 1 base from J, the gap between germline ends came to 10 bases. The CDR3 loop spans 16 amino acids. The CDR3 loop is CASSQDSWRSNQPQHF. The CDR3 nucleotides are TGCGCCAGCAGCCAAGACTCCTGGAGGAGCAATCAGCCCCAGCATTTT.

The rearrangement uses TRBV7-8 and TRBJ2-5; no firm D call. CDR1 and CDR2 (germline): SGHVS, FQNEAQ. The CDR3 sequence is 13 residues long. Trimming removed 1 base from V and 3 bases from J, with 6 bases in between. CDR3 in amino acids: CASSLGLKETQYF. The CDR3 DNA follows: TGTGCCAGCAGCTTAGGGCTAAAAGAGACCCAGTACTTC.

This clone was observed a handful of times. The chain joins TRBV4-1 to TRBJ1-5, with D unclear. Germline V gives CDR1 MGHRA, CDR2 YSYEKL. V shed 4 bases and J shed 4 bases, with 11 bases lying between them. The CDR3 has 14 amino acids. CDR3 DNA: TGCGCCAGCAGCCGCCTTTGGGGAAATCAGCCCCAGCATTTT. This codes for CASSRLWGNQPQHF.

The chain carries TRBV27 and TRBJ1-2, with no clear D. Germline loops: CDR1 MNHEY, CDR2 SMNVEV (reference sequence). V was shortened by 5 bases and J by 8 bases, with 12 bases between the two germline ends. The CDR3 is 12 residues long. The CDR3: CASSMAGKGYTF. The CDR3 DNA sequence: TGTGCCAGCAGTATGGCCGGTAAAGGCTACACCTTC.

This chain uses TRBV4-3 with TRBJ2-7, with D maybe TRBD1 (6 bases). CDR1 LGHNA and CDR2 YSLEER come from the germline V gene. Trimming took 4 bases from V and 0 from J, leaving 10 bases between them. The CDR3 has 14 amino acids. The CDR3 DNA is TGCGCCAGCAGCCGGGACACCAGCTCCTACGAGCAGTACTTC. This sequence encodes CASSRDTSSYEQYF.

The chain couples TRBV4-3 to TRBJ1-1, with D possibly TRBD1 on 5 matching bases. V lost 6 bases, J lost 0 bases, and 14 bases lay in between. CDR3 length: 15 residues. CDR1 and CDR2 from the germline V gene are LGHNA and YSLEER. Written as DNA, the CDR3 is TGCGCCAGCAGTGCCTCCCTGACAGTGAACACTGAAGCTTTCTTT. This translates into CASSASLTVNTEAFF.

CDR3 bases: TGCGCCAGCAGCCAAGAAGGAAGACAGGGCTATGGCTACACCTTC. It specifies CASSQEGRQGYGYTF. The V call is TRBV4-3, the J call TRBJ1-2, with TRBD1 identical over 7 bases. The length of the CDR3 is 15 residues. V shed 0 bases, J shed 4 bases, and the junction held 5 bases outside the gene matches. Germline V gene data show CDR1 as LGHNA and CDR2 as YSLEER.

V gene TRBV7-9 combines with J gene TRBJ2-1; 7 positions agree with TRBD1. This CDR3 is 16 amino acids long. Per germline, CDR1 SEHNR and CDR2 FQNEAQ (reference sequence). After removal of 7 bases from V and 8 bases from J, the junction contained 17 bases not matched to a gene. The CDR3, as DNA: TGTGCCAGCACCCCCGCATGGGGCAGGGGGACCGATGAGCAGTTCTTC. Translated: CASTPAWGRGTDEQFF.

The chain couples TRBV15 to TRBJ2-2; possible D gene TRBD1, 5 bases. From germline, CDR1 is LNHNV and CDR2 YYDKDF (reference sequence). The CDR3 sequence is 14 residues long. Trimming took 0 bases from V and 6 from J, leaving 8 bases between them. CDR3 sequence (DNA): TGTGCCACCAGCAGAGACAGGGTTGCCGGGGAGCTGTTTTTT. Translation gives CATSRDRVAGELFF.

The rearrangement joins TRBV21-1 to TRBJ1-4; the table's D gene call, TRBD1, was not cross checked with the DNA. TRBV21-1 is classified as a pseudogene. CDR3 length equals 15 residues. CDR3 in DNA: TGTGCCAGCACCGACCGACAGTACCTCTACGGAAAACTGTTTTTT. It yields the protein CASTDRQYLYGKLFF.

This clone was seen only a few times. The gene calls are TRBV10-2 and TRBJ1-6; no definite D call. The germline gives CDR1 WSHSY, CDR2 SAAADI. The ends were cut back, 4 bases at V and 8 bases at J, with 9 bases in the middle. The CDR3 is 13 residues long. For the CDR3, the DNA is TGCGCCAGCAGTGGACACCTAGATTCACCCCTCCACTTT. Translation: CASSGHLDSPLHF.

V is TRBV19 and J is TRBJ2-6, with D hard to call. Germline V gene sequence: CDR1 LNHDA, CDR2 SQIVND (reference sequence). The CDR3 has 13 amino acids. The V and J ends lost 10 bases and 4 bases respectively, with 11 bases between them. CDR3 DNA: TGTGCCACCGGAAGAAACGGGGCCAACGTCCTGACTTTC. Its translation is CATGRNGANVLTF.

The rearrangement uses TRBV7-2 and TRBJ2-7; 7 bases agree with TRBD1. Trimming cost V 5 bases and J 7 bases; bases outside gene matches: 11. The V gene's germline CDR1 is SGHTA and CDR2 FQGNSA. The CDR3 spans 14 residues. This CDR3 reads CASSRGQRGWEQYF. The CDR3 DNA follows: TGTGCCAGCAGCCGGGGACAGAGAGGGTGGGAGCAGTACTTC.

This chain joins TRBV5-4 and TRBJ1-4; D is possibly TRBD1 (5 bases). Trimming stripped 2 bases from V and 8 bases from J, with 10 bases between. CDR1 is SGHNT and CDR2 is YYREEE in the germline V gene (reference sequence). CDR3 size: 13 residues. CDR3 sequence: CASSFDSWEKLFF. CDR3 nucleotide sequence: TGTGCCAGCAGCTTCGACAGTTGGGAAAAACTGTTTTTT.

The chain uses TRBV11-2 and TRBJ2-1, with 8 bases lining up with TRBD2. V lost 1 base to trimming and J lost 10 bases; unmatched junction nucleotides: 15. Per germline, CDR1 SGHAT and CDR2 FQNNGV. CDR3 length equals 17 residues. In nucleotides, the CDR3 is TGTGCCAGCAGCTTAGGTTGGGGACTAGACGGCTCTTGGGAGCAGTTCTTC. It yields the protein CASSLGWGLDGSWEQFF.

The chain carries TRBV4-2 and TRBJ1-1; D might be TRBD1 (5 bases). Germline V gene data show CDR1 as LGHNA and CDR2 as YNFKEQ. The CDR3 is 15 residues long. The V end lost 4 bases, the J end lost 5 bases, and 17 bases lay between the germline ends. CDR3: CASSPPGGVGTEAFF. The CDR3, as DNA: TGTGCCAGCAGCCCCCCCGGGGGAGTTGGGACTGAAGCTTTCTTT.

This clone was seen a single time. The CDR3 DNA sequence: TGTGCCAGCAGCTCGGGGGGCTATGGCTACACCTTC. As protein: CASSSGGYGYTF. The rearrangement uses TRBV5-5 and TRBJ1-2, with D possibly TRBD1 on 5 matching bases. The ends were cut back, 3 bases at V and 4 bases at J, with 7 bases in the middle. The CDR3 runs 12 residues. Per the germline V gene, CDR1 is SGHKS and CDR2 is YYEKEE (reference sequence).

This sequence joins TRBV2 and TRBJ2-7, with TRBD2 matching 7 bases. Germline assignment: CDR1 SNHLY and CDR2 FYNNEI. The trim removed 6 bases at V and 0 bases at J, leaving 8 bases unmatched. The CDR3 runs 15 residues. The CDR3 DNA sequence: TGTGCCAGCAGAGCGGGACTTGCCGGCTCCTACGAGCAGTACTTC. This sequence encodes CASRAGLAGSYEQYF.